This T cell receptor (beta chain) is from a study of CD8 T cells in Susac syndrome. The CDR3 spans 19 residues. V was clipped by 2 bases and J by 4 bases; unmatched bases: 14. CDR1 is ENHRY and CDR2 is SYGVKD in the germline V gene. The study sequenced TCR beta in blood CD8+ and CD4+ T cells. Negative magnetic isolation gave CD8+ and CD4+ cells; FACS enriched CD8+ TEMRA. The RNA input was about 0.5 to 1 ug, and it was reverse transcribed with random hexamers. TCRdb re-derived calls from the immunoSEQ multiplex PCR reads in MiXCR, one entry per CDR3 protein. The profile covers more than 200,000 distinct CDR3 sequences, with roughly 93% appearing a single time and 0.065% to 0.075% taken by the ten largest.

The rearrangement joins TRBV10-3 to TRBJ2-3; 11 bases are a match to TRBD2. The clonotype originates from a human donor with multiple sclerosis. Sample: CD4+ T cells from PBMCs. The CDR3 region is CAISEAPTSGVIRPDTQYF. Here the CDR3 DNA reads TGTGCCATCAGTGAGGCCCCGACTAGCGGGGTGATACGGCCAGATACGCAGTATTTT.